This T cell receptor (beta chain) was retrieved from a study of beta chain features in type 1 diabetes. Findings and caveats of the study: Any PCR bias toward short templates would affect both groups alike.

On this clone: As yet, its antigen is unknown.

The study reverse transcribed the entire isolated RNA, so it sequenced expressed TCRB transcripts. Assay: immunoSEQ multiplex PCR; the TCRdb copy retains only in-frame clones and omits some. The sample lists roughly 610,000 clones, around a sixth occurring once. Averaging about 120 mL, one heparinised blood draw was given by each donor. This TCR came from a man between 18 and 35 years old in good health. The sample comprised naive CD4+ T cells from blood.

The CDR3: CASSRGGNQETQYF. In DNA, the CDR3 is TGTGCCAGCAGCCGCGGGGGGAACCAAGAGACCCAGTACTTC. V and J are TRBV7-2 and TRBJ2-5, with 8 bases lining up with TRBD2. The CDR3 spans 14 residues. CDR1 is SGHTA and CDR2 is FQGNSA in the germline V gene. J gave up 0 bases and V 5 bases, and 2 bases lay outside the gene matches.